Below, 21 T cell receptor beta chains from the same sample are listed, as sequenced in a study of blood T cell repertoires in COVID-19. Using immunoSEQ multiplex PCR, the repertoire was profiled, and TCRdb retains in-frame clones only, with some absent. This repertoire shows 75,000 to 90,000 clones, 75% to 90% found once; its top ten account for around 5%. Source material: peripheral blood. Receptors were obtained from a woman in her sixties or seventies with acute or convalescent COVID-19.

The chain uses TRBV19 and TRBJ2-4; 9 nucleotides match TRBD1. CDR3 length: 14 amino acids. Germline V gene sequence: CDR1 LNHDA, CDR2 SQIVND (reference sequence). The trim removed 3 bases at V and 7 bases at J, leaving 4 bases unmatched. CDR3 coding DNA: TGTGCCAGTAGTATCATAGGACAGGGGAACATTCAGTACTTC. Protein: CASSIIGQGNIQYF.

This clone was seen just once. CDR3 DNA: TGTGCCAGCAGTTTAAGCCCGCGGGCTAGCGGGGGGGTCACAGATACGCAGTATTTT. Protein: CASSLSPRASGGVTDTQYF. The gene calls are TRBV27 and TRBJ2-3; 12 bases map to TRBD2. The CDR3 length is 19 residues. Per germline, CDR1 MNHEY and CDR2 SMNVEV (reference sequence). V was clipped by 2 bases and J by 2 bases; unmatched bases: 11.

V is TRBV7-9 and J is TRBJ2-1, with 8 nucleotides matching TRBD1. The germline CDR1 and CDR2 sequences are SEHNR and FQNEAQ (reference sequence). The CDR3 extends over 16 amino acids. V lost 1 base and J lost 10; bases outside the gene matches: 12. CDR3 in amino acids: CASSLDTGTGGQEQFF. In nucleotides, the CDR3 is TGTGCCAGCAGCTTAGATACCGGGACAGGAGGCCAGGAGCAGTTCTTC.

V and J are TRBV27 and TRBJ2-1; D perhaps matches TRBD1 (7 bases). This CDR3 spans 14 amino acids. Trimming cost V 5 bases and J 10 bases, with 18 bases left between them. CDR1 is MNHEY, CDR2 SMNVEV, per germline (reference sequence). This CDR3 reads CASSPGGGAKEQFF. DNA for the CDR3: TGTGCCAGCAGTCCAGGGGGAGGAGCCAAGGAGCAGTTCTTC.

The gene calls are TRBV5-1 and TRBJ2-2; 10 nucleotides align to TRBD1. CDR1 is SGHRS and CDR2 is YFSETQ in the germline V gene. The CDR3 has 17 residues. V was clipped by 0 bases and J by 3 bases; unmatched bases: 5. This CDR3 is CASSLGPGTGDTGELFF. The CDR3, as DNA: TGCGCCAGCAGCTTGGGACCTGGGACAGGGGACACCGGGGAGCTGTTTTTT.

The chain combines TRBV6-1 with TRBJ2-3; 7 bases match TRBD1. The CDR3 length is 14 residues. V trimming: 3 bases; J trimming: 2 bases; junction bases outside the gene matches: 2. Germline V gives CDR1 MNHNS, CDR2 SASEGT. The CDR3 bases are TGTGCCAGCAGTGACAGGGGGAACACAGATACGCAGTATTTT. Encoded protein: CASSDRGNTDTQYF.

The chain employs TRBV7-6 and TRBJ2-2, with D perhaps TRBD1 (6 bases). The V gene's germline CDR1 is SGHVS and CDR2 FNYEAQ. The V gene lost 1 base and the J gene lost 5 bases, with 14 bases spanning the gap. The CDR3 sequence is 16 residues long. The CDR3 protein is CASSLGQGSRTGELFF. For the CDR3, the DNA is TGTGCCAGCAGCTTAGGCCAGGGGAGTAGGACCGGGGAGCTGTTTTTT. Supplemented by reference TRBV7-6 and TRBJ2-2, the full variable domain reads GAGVSQSPRYKVTKRGQDVALRCDPISGHVSLYWYRQALGQGPEFLTYFNYEAQQDKSGLPNDRFSAERPEGSISTLTIQRTEQRDSAMYRCASSLGQGSRTGELFFGEGSRLTVL.

The chain uses TRBV12-3 or TRBV12-4 and TRBJ2-5, with D hard to call. The CDR3 covers 12 residues. Trimming took off 5 bases at V and 7 bases at J, with 11 bases between the two ends. CDR3 bases: TGTGCCAGCAGTCTACTGTCTGGGACCCAGTACTTC. This translates into CASSLLSGTQYF.

This clone appeared a few times. The chain employs TRBV18 and TRBJ2-2, with D perhaps matching TRBD2 (7 bases). V was cut by 1 base and J by 5 bases, with 11 bases left in between. This CDR3 is built from 15 residues. Germline loops: CDR1 KGHSH, CDR2 LQKENI. CDR3 bases: TGTGCCAGCTCACCACGGAGGGGGGGGACCGGGGAGCTGTTTTTT. The encoded protein is CASSPRRGGTGELFF.

V and J are TRBV6-2 or TRBV6-3 and TRBJ1-5; 8 nucleotides align to TRBD1. The CDR3 is 14 residues long. V shed 6 bases, J shed 4 bases, and the junction held 5 bases outside the gene matches. Looked up from germline, CDR1 is MNHEY and CDR2 is SVGEGT. The CDR3 coding sequence is TGTGCCAGCAGCTCCAGGGGGCGAAATCAGCCCCAGCATTTT. Its protein is CASSSRGRNQPQHF.

The CDR3 spells CASSPTQGDQPQHF. CDR3 sequence (DNA): TGTGCCAGCAGTCCGACACAGGGCGATCAGCCCCAGCATTTT. The V and J genes are TRBV6-2 or TRBV6-3 and TRBJ1-5; D is perhaps TRBD1 (6 bases). The CDR3 runs 14 residues. Germline lookup yields CDR1 MNHEY and CDR2 SVGEGT. V lost 5 bases and J lost 5, with 13 bases in between.

The chain is built from TRBV6-5 and TRBJ1-1; D is ambiguous. The V gene lost 3 bases and the J gene lost 2 bases, with 7 bases spanning the gap. Germline V gives CDR1 MNHEY, CDR2 SVGAGI. The CDR3 totals 13 residues. The CDR3 nucleotides read TGTGCCAGCAGTTATCGGTCTAACACTGAAGCTTTCTTT. The encoded protein is CASSYRSNTEAFF.

The V gene is TRBV4-3, the J gene TRBJ2-7; the D gene is possibly TRBD1 (6 bases). The CDR3 loop spans 15 amino acids. V lost 0 bases and J 3 bases, leaving 12 bases between the germline ends. The germline V gene has CDR1 LGHNA and CDR2 YSLEER. The CDR3 protein is CASSQDVVGGYEQYF. As DNA, the CDR3 is TGCGCCAGCAGCCAAGACGTGGTAGGGGGCTACGAGCAGTACTTC.

This chain joins TRBV15 and TRBJ1-1; D is unresolved. The CDR3 is 15 amino acids. Germline V gives CDR1 LNHNV, CDR2 YYDKDF (reference sequence). V lost 3 bases, J lost 8 bases, and 19 bases lay in between. CDR3 nucleotides: TGTGCCACCAGCAGTGTGGTTCTAGGATATGGGGAAGCTTTCTTT. Residues: CATSSVVLGYGEAFF.

The rearrangement uses TRBV4-2 and TRBJ1-3; D uncertain. CDR1 and CDR2 from the germline V gene are LGHNA and YNFKEQ. V was trimmed by 0 bases and J by 0 bases, leaving 9 bases between them. CDR3 size: 16 residues. As DNA, the CDR3 is TGTGCCAGCAGCCAAGATGGCAGTGGCTCTGGAAACACCATATATTTT. This translates into CASSQDGSGSGNTIYF.

This clone has a single count. The rearrangement uses TRBV19 and TRBJ1-5; 8 bases align to TRBD1. Germline values: CDR1 LNHDA, CDR2 SQIVND (reference sequence). This CDR3 is 15 amino acids long. J gave up 5 bases and V 1 base, and 4 bases lay outside the gene matches. The CDR3 protein is CASSIGTGLHQPQHF. CDR3 DNA sequence: TGTGCCAGTAGTATAGGGACAGGGCTTCATCAGCCCCAGCATTTT.

The chain has TRBV6-5 and TRBJ1-4; D gene ambiguous. With 0 bases removed from V and 3 bases from J, the gap between germline ends came to 11 bases. Per the germline V gene, CDR1 is MNHEY and CDR2 is SVGAGI. The CDR3 consists of 16 residues. Here the CDR3 reads CASSYSGRESNEKLFF. The CDR3 bases are TGTGCCAGCAGTTACTCAGGGAGGGAGTCTAATGAAAAACTGTTTTTT.

As to this clone: A read error may account for a junction end that differs from germline. The V gene is TRBV7-6, the J gene TRBJ1-1; no definite D call. The CDR3 is 15 amino acids. Germline loops: CDR1 SGHVS, CDR2 FNYEAQ. The chain's CDR3 is CASSLSYGMNTEAFF. The CDR3 DNA follows: TGTGCGAGCAGCTTATCCTACGGGATGAACACTGAAGCTTTCTTT.

The genes are TRBV28 and TRBJ1-1, with a weak D call TRBD1 (5 bases). Trimming pared 5 bases from V and 5 bases from J, leaving 15 bases between. This CDR3 contains 14 residues. Germline V gives CDR1 MDHEN, CDR2 SYDVKM. CDR3 sequence: CASSLHGGGTEAFF. For the CDR3, the DNA is TGTGCCAGCAGTCTCCATGGGGGGGGTACTGAAGCTTTCTTT.

V is TRBV10-3 and J is TRBJ1-2; 7 nucleotides align to TRBD1. The germline gives CDR1 ENHRY, CDR2 SYGVKD. CDR3 size: 13 residues. Trimming removed 4 bases from V and 6 bases from J; junction bases left unmatched: 5. CDR3 sequence (DNA): TGTGCCATCAGTGCATCCACAGGGGATGGCTACACCTTC. Residues: CAISASTGDGYTF.

The V gene is TRBV10-3, the J gene TRBJ1-2, with D possibly being TRBD1 (6 bases). CDR1 ENHRY and CDR2 SYGVKD come from the germline V gene. V lost 6 bases and J 4 bases, leaving 12 bases between the germline ends. CDR3 length equals 13 residues. CDR3 residues: CAISGTSSYGYTF. CDR3 sequence (DNA): TGTGCCATCAGCGGGACATCCTCCTATGGCTACACCTTC.